This T cell receptor (beta chain) came from a study of identifying expanded T cells in peripheral blood. Collection occurred without any documented infections or immune events in donors. Study-wide points: Technical replicates showed around 1.2 changed clones; two weeks 15 to 20; four weeks 19.

This CDR3 region has 15 residues. Germline CDR1 and CDR2: SGHKS and YYEKEE (reference sequence). The germline V and J ends were trimmed by 1 base and 4 bases, with 14 bases remaining between them. Sequenced by immunoSEQ multiplex PCR; TCRdb stores in-frame clones only, minus some. The table has 120,000 or so clones, approximately 88% seen once. A word on this clone: Its antigen remains unidentified.

The V call is TRBV5-5, the J call TRBJ1-1, with a possible D match to TRBD1 (6 bases). Sequenced: blood. The receptor comes from a person aged 18 to 70 in good health. CDR3 residues: CASSLWRGPATEAFF. The CDR3 DNA reads as TGTGCCAGCAGCTTGTGGCGGGGGCCGGCCACTGAAGCTTTCTTT.